Listed here are 22 T cell receptor beta chains from one sample, sequenced in a study of OX40 agonist ivuxolimab in advanced cancers. Assay: immunoSEQ multiplex PCR; the TCRdb copy retains only in-frame clones and omits some. Of about 22,000 clones listed, roughly 86% are singletons. The sequencing here drew on CD4+ or CD8+ T cells sorted from blood, taken in a trial of the OX40 agonist ivuxolimab. The receptor set was obtained from an adult with an advanced solid tumor such as melanoma, head and neck, liver or kidney cancer.

J is TRBJ1-2 and V is TRBV29-1, with a tentative D call TRBD1 (5 bases). With 2 bases removed from V and 3 bases from J, the gap between germline ends came to 25 bases. From germline, CDR1 is SQVTM and CDR2 ANQGSEA. This CDR3 spans 18 amino acids. This CDR3 is CSVEPPIGVRDGDYGYTF. Here the CDR3 DNA reads TGCAGCGTTGAACCTCCCATTGGAGTCCGGGACGGGGACTATGGCTACACCTTC.

The chain employs TRBV5-4 and TRBJ2-5, with D possibly being TRBD1 or TRBD2 (5 bases each). The CDR3 extends over 14 amino acids. V lost 4 bases, J lost 0 bases, and 10 bases lay in between. Germline V gene lookup returns CDR1 SGHNT and CDR2 YYREEE (reference sequence). As DNA, the CDR3 is TGTGCCAGCAGCACCGGGACGGACCAAGAGACCCAGTACTTC. It specifies CASSTGTDQETQYF. Filled out from reference TRBV5-4 and TRBJ2-5, the complete variable domain reads ETGVTQSPTHLIKTRGQQVTLRCSSQSGHNTVSWYQQALGQGPQFIFQYYREEENGRGNFPPRFSGLQFPNYSSELNVNALELDDSALYLCASSTGTDQETQYFGPGTRLLVL.

J is TRBJ1-2 and V is TRBV5-1; maybe TRBD1 (6 bases). Trimming took 4 bases from V and 6 from J, leaving 16 bases between them. This CDR3 comprises 14 residues. Germline V lookup: CDR1 SGHRS, CDR2 YFSETQ. CDR3 region: CASSPTGTRDGYTF. The DNA of the CDR3 is TGCGCCAGCAGCCCTACAGGGACGAGGGATGGCTACACCTTC. The full variable domain, with the rest looked up from reference TRBV5-1 and TRBJ1-2, is KAGVTQTPRYLIKTRGQQVTLSCSPISGHRSVSWYQQTPGQGLQFLFEYFSETQRNKGNFPGRFSGRQFSNSRSEMNVSTLELGDSALYLCASSPTGTRDGYTFGSGTRLTVV.

A note on this clone: The junction does not match germline at one end; this may be a read error. The chain's CDR3 is CASSRLAASYNEQFF. DNA for the CDR3: TGTGCTAGCAGCCGACTAGCGGCCTCCTACAATGAGCAGTTCTTC. This sequence joins TRBV7-7 and TRBJ2-1, with 9 bases that match TRBD2. Germline V CDR1 and CDR2: SSHAT, FNYEAQ (reference sequence). This CDR3 comprises 15 residues.

V is TRBV7-2 and J is TRBJ2-1; 16 nucleotides agree with TRBD2. The CDR3 length is 15 residues. Germline V gene lookup returns CDR1 SGHTA and CDR2 FQGNSA. J was trimmed by 8 bases and V by 5 bases; bases with no gene match: 3. CDR3 bases: TGTGCCAGCAGCCCGGGACTAGCGGGAGGGGATGAGCAGTTCTTC. Amino acids: CASSPGLAGGDEQFF.

This chain connects TRBV5-6 to TRBJ1-2, with D unclear. The CDR3 has 13 amino acids. Germline V gene data show CDR1 as SGHDT and CDR2 as YYEEEE. V lost 4 bases to trimming and J lost 7 bases, with 14 bases between them. The CDR3 sequence: CASSPVVAVGYTF. As DNA, the CDR3 is TGTGCCAGCAGCCCGGTGGTGGCGGTTGGCTACACCTTC.

V usage is TRBV7-3 and J usage is TRBJ1-2; D remains ambiguous. Germline CDR1 is SGHTA and CDR2 is FQGTGA. With 2 bases removed from V and 0 bases from J, the gap between germline ends came to 10 bases. This CDR3 region has 15 residues. The CDR3 region is CASSLSGGSNYGYTF. The CDR3 DNA sequence: TGTGCCAGCAGCTTATCCGGTGGGTCTAACTATGGCTACACCTTC.

V is TRBV6-9 and J is TRBJ1-5; D is ambiguous. Between the trimmed V and J ends, which lost 3 bases and 3 bases, there was a span of 6 bases. This CDR3 is built from 13 residues. Germline V CDR1 and CDR2: MNHGY, SVAAGI. The CDR3 loop is CASSYSLNQPQHF. The CDR3 nucleotides read TGTGCCAGCAGTTACTCTCTCAATCAGCCCCAGCATTTT.

The rearrangement uses TRBV11-2 and TRBJ2-1; TRBD2 aligns across 11 bases. The CDR3 length is 15 residues. Germline assignment: CDR1 SGHAT and CDR2 FQNNGV. The ends lost 5 bases at V and 3 bases at J; junction bases unmatched: 3. The CDR3 DNA follows: TGTGCCAGCAGCCAGACTAGCGGGGACTACAATGAGCAGTTCTTC. This codes for CASSQTSGDYNEQFF.

The V gene is TRBV28, the J gene TRBJ2-2; D possibly corresponds to TRBD1 (8 bases). Germline V gene sequence: CDR1 MDHEN, CDR2 SYDVKM. There are 17 residues in the CDR3. Trimming cost V 4 bases and J 2 bases, with 17 bases left between them. CDR3 loop: CASSSNTGGLNTGELFF. The CDR3 DNA is TGTGCCAGCAGTTCCAATACAGGGGGACTAAACACCGGGGAGCTGTTTTTT.

The chain is built from TRBV28 and TRBJ2-1; 8 bases map to TRBD1. Germline lookup yields CDR1 MDHEN and CDR2 SYDVKM. V trimming: 5 bases; J trimming: 3 bases; junction bases outside the gene matches: 15. CDR3 size: 18 residues. DNA of the CDR3: TGTGCCAGCAGTCCCTGGGGCTACAGGGGGGAAGACTACAATGAGCAGTTCTTC. Translation gives CASSPWGYRGEDYNEQFF. Full variable domain (missing parts from reference TRBV28 and TRBJ2-1): DVKVTQSSRYLVKRTGEKVFLECVQDMDHENMFWYRQDPGLGLRLIYFSYDVKMKEKGDIPEGYSVSREKKERFSLILESASTNQTSMYLCASSPWGYRGEDYNEQFFGPGTRLTVL.

This clone was seen once. This chain connects TRBV2 to TRBJ2-7; 8 bases are shared with TRBD1. The germline CDR1 and CDR2 sequences are SNHLY and FYNNEI. The length of the CDR3 is 14 residues. After removal of 1 base from V and 4 bases from J, the junction contained 3 bases not matched to a gene. CDR3 amino acids: CASSEDRGIYEQYF. In DNA, the CDR3 is TGTGCCAGCAGTGAAGACAGGGGGATTTACGAGCAGTACTTC.

The chain joins TRBV7-2 to TRBJ2-1, with 8 positions matching TRBD2. The CDR3 loop spans 16 amino acids. Germline CDR1 is SGHTA and CDR2 is FQGNSA. After removal of 0 bases from V and 4 bases from J, the junction contained 5 bases not matched to a gene. Written as DNA, the CDR3 is TGTGCCAGCAGCTTAGCGCCGGGACTAGATTACAATGAGCAGTTCTTC. This encodes CASSLAPGLDYNEQFF.

J is TRBJ2-7 and V is TRBV27, with D perhaps given as TRBD1 or TRBD2 (5 bases each). This CDR3 contains 18 residues. From germline, CDR1 is MNHEY and CDR2 SMNVEV (reference sequence). V was trimmed by 4 bases and J by 2 bases, leaving 24 bases between them. The CDR3 loop is CASSSRDGATKGTYEQYF. DNA of the CDR3: TGTGCCAGCAGTTCCCGGGACGGAGCAACAAAGGGGACCTACGAGCAGTACTTC.

This clone has more than one count but fewer than ten. The chain carries TRBV6-1 and TRBJ2-3, with 8 bases aligning to TRBD2. Germline lookup yields CDR1 MNHNS and CDR2 SASEGT. The CDR3 covers 15 residues. The V and J ends lost 0 bases and 4 bases, in that order; junction bases with no gene match: 3. CDR3 DNA sequence: TGTGCCAGCAGTGAAGCAGCGGGGGCCCCAGATACGCAGTATTTT. This encodes CASSEAAGAPDTQYF.

V and J are TRBV6-6 and TRBJ1-1; 9 bases are a match to TRBD1. V shed 0 bases and J 13 bases; nucleotides not matched to a gene: 12. The CDR3 consists of 15 residues. Looked up from germline, CDR1 is MNHNY and CDR2 is SVGAGI (reference sequence). CDR3 nucleotide sequence: TGTGCCAGCAGTTACTCGAGAGGGACAGGGATGGATCTTTTCTTT. It codes for CASSYSRGTGMDLFF.

The chain recombines TRBV10-2 with TRBJ2-7; D unresolved. Trimming took off 3 bases at V and 1 base at J, with 7 bases between the two ends. The CDR3 is 13 amino acids. Germline V lookup: CDR1 WSHSY, CDR2 SAAADI. In DNA, the CDR3 is TGCGCCAGCAGTGATGGCCATTCCTACGAGCAGTACTTC. This encodes CASSDGHSYEQYF.

This clone was counted only a few times. V is TRBV7-8 and J is TRBJ2-4, with D unresolved. This CDR3 is built from 15 residues. The ends were cut back, 1 base at V and 1 base at J, with 8 bases in the middle. Germline assignment: CDR1 SGHVS and CDR2 FQNEAQ. CDR3 DNA: TGTGCCAGCAGCTTAGGGGCGCGGGCCAAAAACATTCAGTACTTC. It yields the protein CASSLGARAKNIQYF.

The gene calls are TRBV19 and TRBJ1-1; D is ambiguous. The germline gives CDR1 LNHDA, CDR2 SQIVND (reference sequence). The CDR3 is made up of 13 amino acids. V was pared by 4 bases and J by 4 bases, with 10 bases between. CDR3 coding DNA: TGTGCCAGTAGTACTACAGTTTCCACTGAAGCTTTCTTT. Encoded protein: CASSTTVSTEAFF.

The chain couples TRBV6-6 to TRBJ2-5; 7 bases match TRBD1. CDR3 length: 13 amino acids. Looked up from germline, CDR1 is MNHNY and CDR2 is SVGAGI (reference sequence). V dropped 6 bases and J dropped 3; count of bases not matched to a gene: 4. The CDR3 DNA follows: TGTGCCAGCAGCCAGGGACAGAAAGAGACCCAGTACTTC. Amino acids: CASSQGQKETQYF.

The rearrangement uses TRBV11-3 and TRBJ2-7; 8 positions match TRBD1. The CDR3 has 15 amino acids. The germline V gene encodes CDR1 SGHNT and CDR2 YENEEA. Unmatched junction bases numbered 8, after V lost 4 bases and J lost 3 bases. CDR3 nucleotides: TGTGCCAGCAGCTACTCCAGGGGGCTAAGCTACGAGCAGTACTTC. It encodes CASSYSRGLSYEQYF.

The chain is built from TRBV9 and TRBJ2-7; D perhaps matches TRBD1 (6 bases). Germline lookup yields CDR1 SGDLS and CDR2 YYNGEE. Trimming stripped 3 bases from V and 1 base from J, with 14 bases between. The CDR3 is made up of 15 amino acids. CDR3 bases: TGTGCCAGCAGCGCCGCCGGGACACATTCCTACGAGCAGTACTTC. Translation: CASSAAGTHSYEQYF.